This T cell receptor (beta chain) was identified in a study of identical twins. CDR3 length equals 20 residues. Trimming removed 4 bases from V and 3 bases from J, with 28 bases in between. TCRdb called the 5' RACE reads again in MiXCR, with one record for every CDR3 protein. The top ten hold around 0.3% of the sample, which has 1.5 million to 2 million distinct CDR3 sequences, about 32% seen once. The V and J genes are TRBV12-3 or TRBV12-4 and TRBJ2-1, with D possibly being TRBD2 (5 bases). Sequencing was performed on cord blood. This clonotype was obtained from a newborn girl in good health. The CDR3 loop reads CASSSHPRRTSSFYYNEQFF. In DNA, the CDR3 is TGTGCCAGCAGTTCCCACCCGAGGAGGACTTCCAGTTTTTACTACAATGAGCAGTTCTTC.